The rows below give T cell receptor beta chains drawn from one sample of a study of blood T cell repertoires in COVID-19. Clones were read by immunoSEQ multiplex PCR, and TCRdb kept only the in-frame ones, dropping some. The table shows fewer than 100,000 clones, with approximately 92% occurring only once. Specimen: peripheral blood. Receptors were obtained from a woman aged 80 or over with acute or convalescent COVID-19. CDR3s include the opening cysteine and the closing phenylalanine or tryptophan. Fields, in order: V gene, D gene, clone size, J gene, CDR3 DNA, CDR3 protein. D genes are given only for firm matches. Size is omitted from some rows. Given values are once, few, many or a class for expanded clones.

v_call: TRBV4-1; d_call: TRBD2; clone_size: .; j_call: TRBJ2-5; cdr3_nt: TGCGCCAGCAGCCAAGATCAGTCCGGCGGGGGACGCCAAGAGACCCAGTACTTC; cdr3_aa: CASSQDQSGGGRQETQYF
v_call: TRBV7-2; d_call: .; clone_size: .; j_call: TRBJ1-1; cdr3_nt: TGTGCCAGCAGCTTAGGCGGGAAGTTCAGATCCAGGAACACTGAAGCTTTCTTT; cdr3_aa: CASSLGGKFRSRNTEAFF
v_call: TRBV5-6; d_call: .; clone_size: .; j_call: TRBJ1-6; cdr3_nt: TGTGCCAGCAGCTTTCGTGCAGTAAATTCACCCCTCCACTTT; cdr3_aa: CASSFRAVNSPLHF
v_call: TRBV5-6; d_call: .; clone_size: once; j_call: TRBJ1-2; cdr3_nt: TGTGCCAGCAGCCCTTCAACAGGGCGAGGCTACACCTTC; cdr3_aa: CASSPSTGRGYTF
v_call: TRBV20-1; d_call: TRBD2; clone_size: .; j_call: TRBJ2-1; cdr3_nt: TGCAGTGCTAGTCTAGCGGGCGCGGGTAATGAGCAGTTCTTC; cdr3_aa: CSASLAGAGNEQFF
v_call: TRBV5-5; d_call: .; clone_size: .; j_call: TRBJ1-3; cdr3_nt: TGTGCCAGCAGCTTGGTGCCAGACTCTGGAAACACCATATATTTT; cdr3_aa: CASSLVPDSGNTIYF
v_call: TRBV5-6; d_call: TRBD1; clone_size: .; j_call: TRBJ2-7; cdr3_nt: TGTGCCAGCAGCTTCCAGGACAGGGCCAACGAGCAGTACTTC; cdr3_aa: CASSFQDRANEQYF
v_call: TRBV6-2/TRBV6-3; d_call: TRBD1; clone_size: .; j_call: TRBJ2-7; cdr3_nt: TGTGCCAGCAGTTACAATACGCACAGGGGGCGCATCCACGAGCAGTACTTC; cdr3_aa: CASSYNTHRGRIHEQYF
v_call: TRBV28; d_call: .; clone_size: .; j_call: TRBJ1-1; cdr3_nt: TGTGCCAGCAGTACAGGATCTGGTGGTGGCACTGAAGCTTTCTTT; cdr3_aa: CASSTGSGGGTEAFF
v_call: TRBV5-4; d_call: .; clone_size: .; j_call: TRBJ2-1; cdr3_nt: TGTGCCAGCAGCTTGGATGGAGGCCCCTACAATGAGCAGTTCTTC; cdr3_aa: CASSLDGGPYNEQFF
v_call: TRBV3-1/TRBV3-2; d_call: TRBD1; clone_size: .; j_call: TRBJ1-2; cdr3_nt: TGTGCCAGCAGCCTGGGACAGCCCTCTAACTATGGCTACACCTTC; cdr3_aa: CASSLGQPSNYGYTF
v_call: TRBV7-2; d_call: TRBD1; clone_size: .; j_call: TRBJ2-1; cdr3_nt: TGTGCCAGCAGCGCAAGAAACAGGGGTGAGCAGTTCTTC; cdr3_aa: CASSARNRGEQFF
v_call: TRBV28; d_call: TRBD2; clone_size: .; j_call: TRBJ2-3; cdr3_nt: TGTGCCAGCAGTTCTAGCGGGAGACAAACAGATACGCAGTATTTT; cdr3_aa: CASSSSGRQTDTQYF
v_call: TRBV28; d_call: TRBD2; clone_size: .; j_call: TRBJ2-1; cdr3_nt: TGTGCCAGCAGTTCGCAGGGGACTAGACGGTACAATGAGCAGTTCTTC; cdr3_aa: CASSSQGTRRYNEQFF
v_call: TRBV20-1; d_call: TRBD1; clone_size: .; j_call: TRBJ1-2; cdr3_nt: TGCAGTGCAGGACAGGGGGCTGGCTACACCTTC; cdr3_aa: CSAGQGAGYTF
v_call: TRBV6-5; d_call: TRBD1; clone_size: .; j_call: TRBJ2-7; cdr3_nt: TGTGCCAGCAGGCGTGCCGGGACAGGGGGCGACGAGCAGTACTTC; cdr3_aa: CASRRAGTGGDEQYF
v_call: TRBV10-3; d_call: .; clone_size: .; j_call: TRBJ1-6; cdr3_nt: TGTGCCATCACTCCAGGGTTTAATTCACCCCTCCACTTT; cdr3_aa: CAITPGFNSPLHF
v_call: TRBV19; d_call: .; clone_size: .; j_call: TRBJ1-3; cdr3_nt: TGTGCCAGTAGTATAAAGACACGTGGAAACACCATATATTTT; cdr3_aa: CASSIKTRGNTIYF
v_call: TRBV20-1; d_call: .; clone_size: .; j_call: TRBJ1-1; cdr3_nt: TGCAGTGTTAAGCGGACGGCAGAAGCTTTCTTT; cdr3_aa: CSVKRTAEAFF
v_call: TRBV20-1; d_call: TRBD2; clone_size: .; j_call: TRBJ2-3; cdr3_nt: TGCAGTGCTAGTGTAGCGGGGGGGCCCACAGATACGCAGTATTTT; cdr3_aa: CSASVAGGPTDTQYF
v_call: TRBV7-9; d_call: .; clone_size: .; j_call: TRBJ2-7; cdr3_nt: TGTGCCAGCAGCTTAGTGGGGGGACGAATCTACGAGCAGTACTTC; cdr3_aa: CASSLVGGRIYEQYF
v_call: TRBV28; d_call: .; clone_size: .; j_call: TRBJ1-2; cdr3_nt: TGTGCCAGCAGCACAGGGCCTTCTAACTATGGCTACACCTTC; cdr3_aa: CASSTGPSNYGYTF